A single sample gave rise to the 15 T cell receptor beta chains below, sequenced in a study of blood T cell repertoires in COVID-19. Sequencing was performed with immunoSEQ multiplex PCR; in TCRdb, only in-frame clones are kept and a portion is missing. The top ten clones hold about 8% of a sample with 500,000 to 600,000 clones, roughly 89% of them seen once. The material sequenced was peripheral blood. These receptors originate from a woman between 50 and 59 years old with COVID-19, enrolled during active disease.

Here the CDR3 DNA reads TGTGCCACCAGTGCCAGTAGCGGATCGTACCAAGAGACCCAGTACTTC. It codes for CATSASSGSYQETQYF. The V call is TRBV24-1, the J call TRBJ2-5; maybe TRBD2 (6 bases). CDR3 size: 16 residues. V gave up 5 bases and J gave up 0 bases, with 15 bases separating them. CDR1 and CDR2 (germline): KGHDR, SFDVKD.

CDR3 amino acids: CASSVSGTSGGAGGELFF. DNA of the CDR3: TGTGCCAGCAGCGTTTCCGGGACTAGCGGGGGGGCTGGCGGGGAGCTGTTTTTT. The gene calls are TRBV9 and TRBJ2-2; 16 bases fit TRBD2. The CDR3 sequence is 18 residues long. Germline V gene lookup returns CDR1 SGDLS and CDR2 YYNGEE. The junction had 8 bases not matched to a gene; V was cut back by 2 bases and J by 7 bases.

V gene TRBV30 combines with J gene TRBJ2-7; 10 bases align to TRBD1. This CDR3 has 15 residues. Germline CDR1 GTSNPN, CDR2 SVGIG (reference sequence). After removal of 0 bases from V and 7 bases from J, the junction contained 9 bases not matched to a gene. In DNA form, the CDR3 reads TGTGCCTGGAGTGTACCTGGGACAGGGGCCGGGGAGCAGTACTTC. It specifies CAWSVPGTGAGEQYF.

The CDR3 loop is CAISAGQGLQKRDGYTF. The CDR3 nucleotides are TGTGCCATCAGTGCGGGCCAGGGCTTACAAAAAAGGGATGGCTACACCTTC. The chain couples TRBV10-3 to TRBJ1-2, with D possibly matching TRBD1 (5 bases). Germline V gene data show CDR1 as ENHRY and CDR2 as SYGVKD. Trimming removed 4 bases at V and 6 bases at J, with 24 bases between. The CDR3 has 17 amino acids.

The chain combines TRBV6-1 with TRBJ2-2; D unclear. Trimming took off 2 bases at V and 5 bases at J, with 12 bases between the two ends. There are 15 residues in the CDR3. Germline V lookup: CDR1 MNHNS, CDR2 SASEGT. The CDR3: CASSERLASTGELFF. Here the CDR3 DNA reads TGTGCCAGCAGTGAAAGGTTAGCCAGTACCGGGGAGCTGTTTTTT.

This clone was observed a single time. The chain employs TRBV27 and TRBJ2-2; tentatively, D is TRBD2 (7 bases). The CDR3 spans 15 residues. Trimming shortened V by 2 bases and J by 6 bases, and 13 bases separated the two germline ends. CDR1 is MNHEY, CDR2 SMNVEV, per germline (reference sequence). CDR3 region: CASSLNLGGPGELFF. CDR3 DNA: TGTGCCAGCAGTTTAAATTTGGGGGGGCCCGGGGAGCTGTTTTTT.

The J gene is TRBJ1-1, the V gene TRBV12-3 or TRBV12-4; D gene ambiguous. The V gene lost 1 base and the J gene lost 8 bases, with 8 bases spanning the gap. The CDR3 totals 12 residues. The CDR3 is CASSLGLFEAFF. CDR3 DNA sequence: TGTGCCAGCAGTTTAGGGCTGTTCGAAGCTTTCTTT.

CDR3 amino acids: CARSLSGVSTEAFF. Here the CDR3 DNA reads TGTGCCAGAAGCTTATCCGGGGTAAGCACTGAAGCTTTCTTT. The V gene is TRBV5-3, the J gene TRBJ1-1, with D unresolved. TRBV5-3 is designated an ORF whose function remains uncertain. Trimming cost V 2 bases and J 4 bases, with 12 bases left between them. The CDR3 consists of 14 residues.

The chain employs TRBV2 and TRBJ1-1; D is ambiguous. CDR1 and CDR2 from the germline V gene are SNHLY and FYNNEI. This CDR3 contains 12 residues. Trimming cost V 5 bases and J 10 bases, with 14 bases left between them. The CDR3 DNA sequence: TGTGCCAGCAGTCCTGGGGAGGACTCAGCTTTCTTT. Translation gives CASSPGEDSAFF.

V usage is TRBV9 and J usage is TRBJ2-5, with a possible D match to TRBD2 (5 bases). V was trimmed by 1 base and J by 4 bases, leaving 14 bases between them. Germline V CDR1 and CDR2: SGDLS, YYNGEE. The CDR3 runs to 15 residues. Written as DNA, the CDR3 is TGTGCCAGCAGCGTAATCATGGGAGAGAGAGAGACCCAGTACTTC. It translates to CASSVIMGERETQYF. Full variable domain (rest looked up from reference TRBV9 and TRBJ2-5): DSGVTQTPKHLITATGQRVTLRCSPRSGDLSVYWYQQSLDQGLQFLIQYYNGEERAKGNILERFSAQQFPDLHSELNLSSLELGDSALYFCASSVIMGERETQYFGPGTRLLVL.

This clone showed up just once. The chain employs TRBV4-1 and TRBJ2-7, with 9 bases matching TRBD1. After removal of 5 bases from V and 0 bases from J, the junction contained 5 bases not matched to a gene. Per germline, CDR1 MGHRA and CDR2 YSYEKL. This CDR3 is 15 amino acids long. CDR3 sequence: CASSEGQGSSYEQYF. CDR3 nucleotide sequence: TGCGCCAGCAGCGAAGGACAGGGGAGCTCCTACGAGCAGTACTTC.

The chain recombines TRBV7-6 with TRBJ1-4, with D perhaps matching TRBD1 (5 bases). Between the trimmed V and J ends, which lost 5 bases and 8 bases, there was a span of 18 bases. The germline V gene encodes CDR1 SGHVS and CDR2 FNYEAQ. This CDR3 is 15 amino acids long. Here the CDR3 DNA reads TGTGCCAGCAGCCCGGGGGTGGGTGCGGGGGAAAAACTGTTTTTT. This translates into CASSPGVGAGEKLFF.

The chain employs TRBV19 and TRBJ2-5, with a possible D match to TRBD1 (5 bases). This CDR3 contains 11 residues. Germline V gene data show CDR1 as LNHDA and CDR2 as SQIVND (reference sequence). The V gene lost 5 bases and the J gene lost 7 bases, with 8 bases spanning the gap. CDR3 sequence (DNA): TGTGCCAGTAGTTGGGGCGGGACCCAGTACTTC. This codes for CASSWGGTQYF.

The rearrangement joins TRBV7-9 to TRBJ2-3; 10 nucleotides agree with TRBD2. This CDR3 spans 16 amino acids. The J segment lost 5 bases and the V segment lost 5 bases, leaving 10 bases of the junction unmatched. CDR1 is SEHNR, CDR2 FQNEAQ, per germline (reference sequence). The CDR3 loop reads CASSLVSLAGEDTQYF. As DNA, the CDR3 is TGTGCCAGCAGCCTGGTCTCTCTAGCGGGGGAAGATACGCAGTATTTT.

The rearrangement uses TRBV9 and TRBJ2-2; 8 bases agree with TRBD1. The germline CDR1 and CDR2 sequences are SGDLS and YYNGEE. The CDR3 is 16 amino acids. Unmatched junction bases numbered 3, after V lost 1 base and J lost 1 base. CDR3 coding DNA: TGTGCCAGCAGCGTATCAGGGACAGGGAACACCGGGGAGCTGTTTTTT. It translates to CASSVSGTGNTGELFF.